This T cell receptor (beta chain) was sequenced for a study of vaccination effects on CD4 cells after COVID-19 (dated by TCRdb to 2021 to 2024). Broadly, across the study: Post-vaccine samples across the study were collected a median of 72 days after the second dose, with a range of 14 to 241. In both COVID-19 convalescent patients and infection-naive vaccine recipients, the study compared SARS-CoV-2 spike-specific CD4+ TCR repertoires from before mRNA vaccination with those from after it. The full study included around ten COVID-19 convalescent patients and a handful of SARS-CoV-2-naive healthy vaccine recipients. The Oncomine TCR Beta short-read assay on an Illumina iSeq 100 was used to sequence cultures from other donors in the study. Study-wide conclusions, independent of this receptor: The study was limited by a small number of convalescent patients, and early post-infection timepoints were lacking. Marked clonal contraction was observed in both infection-induced and vaccine-induced clones at late post-vaccination timepoints, consistent with waning T cell responses. Among healthy vaccine recipients, nearly all vaccine-induced clones were SARS-CoV-2 mono-reactive, and just 1 of 255 was cross-reactive with common cold coronaviruses.

As concerns this clone: The antigen it recognizes is unknown. No quality values exist for individual bases; no much larger clone is one base distant.

In the ViraFEST assay, PBMC were stimulated with viral peptide pools, and TCR sequencing was then used to find antigen-specific CD4+ T cell clonotypes based on their expansion. After about 10 days of culture, CD4+ T cells were isolated with the EasySep CD4+ T cell isolation kit. Participants received two doses of either the BNT162b2 or the mRNA-1273 mRNA SARS-CoV-2 vaccine. None of the healthy vaccine recipients had a prior SARS-CoV-2 infection, which was confirmed by nucleocapsid antibody tests that came back negative both before and after vaccination. Some 2 million PBMC per well were cultured with approximately 10 ug/ml peptides in IMDM containing around 5% human AB serum, approximately 10 IU/ml IL-2 and gentamicin. Half of the culture medium was replaced with fresh IL-2-containing medium on days 3 and 7. Unless otherwise noted, each peptide stimulation condition was cultured in triplicate wells. Using Ficoll-Paque Plus gradient centrifugation, PBMC were separated from whole blood and then either used fresh or cryopreserved at -140C. The spike proteins of SARS-CoV-2 and of the common cold coronaviruses HCoV-NL63, HCoV-OC43 and HCoV-229E were spanned by overlapping peptide pools. The QIAamp micro DNA kit was used to extract genomic DNA from the cultured CD4+ T cells.

The junction carries 9 bases between V and J, which are trimmed by 2 bases and 5 bases respectively. The germline V gene sets CDR1 to SGHTA and CDR2 to FQGTGA. CDR3 length: 14 amino acids, cysteine to phenylalanine. Of the read, only the CDR3 DNA is kept; its 42 bases are in frame from base 1. The library was produced with the immunoSEQ multiplex PCR assay. DNA from the cultured, isolated CD4+ T cells was subjected to TCR beta CDR3 sequencing. Concerning the study's data processing: Non-productive TCR sequences were discarded, and reads were trimmed to the CDR3 region, with only CDR3s of 7 or more amino acids retained. The MANAFEST web app was used to identify antigen-specific clonotypes by comparing expansion in peptide wells with expansion in reference cultures. To count as positive, a clone had to show expansion at FDR<0.05 compared with the reference and with all other wells, an odds ratio above 5, and a frequency above 0.1% in two replicate wells. Clonotypes significantly expanded in SARS-CoV-2 spike wells and in at least one common cold coronavirus spike condition were defined as cross-reactive. Using the stringdist R package, CDR3 similarity was measured by Levenshtein distance, and unrooted trees were constructed with ape in R 3.6.1. Entries here come from immuneACCESS through TCRdb and include only in-frame sequences with V and J called. Some clones fail to appear in such tables; in the studies checked, an unresolved V gene covers under half of the shortfall, and the cause of the remainder is unknown. That table furnishes V, J and clone size, whereas the DNA furnished D and trimming. The sample includes approximately 30,000 clones, with around 82% observed a single time. The ten largest clones capture more than 1.3% of the sample.

The clonotype was recovered from a human donor who received a COVID-19 vaccine. Some clones in this sample may be carry-over from other donors' samples. Rearrangement joined TRBV7-3 to TRBJ2-2, with no confident D gene call. The specimen was CD4+ T cells from PBMCs cultured with HCoV-NL63 spike peptides, collected after COVID-19 vaccination. Sample cell subset or site, as interpreted from the label and publication: HCoV-NL63 spike overlapping peptide pool stimulation. In nucleotide form, the sequence is TGTGCCAGCAGCTTAGGGGTCCCAACCGGGGAGCTGTTTTTT. The translation is CASSLGVPTGELFF.